Below are 28 T cell receptor beta chains sequenced from a single sample in a study of cytomegalovirus exposure and HLA in healthy donors. 60 Vbeta and 13 Jbeta primers were used in PCR. The repertoire was sequenced with immunoSEQ multiplex PCR; TCRdb's copy has only in-frame clones and lacks some. Of roughly 220,000 clones listed, 70% to 85% are singletons. Sequencing input: PBMCs. These TCRs come from a man over 45 in good health and CMV-seronegative.

V usage is TRBV19 and J usage is TRBJ1-2; 9 bases are shared with TRBD1. The CDR3 loop spans 15 amino acids. Germline values: CDR1 LNHDA, CDR2 SQIVND (reference sequence). Unmatched junction bases numbered 6, after V lost 3 bases and J lost 4 bases. DNA for the CDR3: TGTGCCAGTAGTATCCCGGGACAGGGAGGCTATGGCTACACCTTC. Residues: CASSIPGQGGYGYTF.

In DNA form, the CDR3 reads TGTGCCAGCTCACCACCGGTAAAGGACAGGTCCCTCTACGAGCAGTACTTC. Amino acids: CASSPPVKDRSLYEQYF. The chain employs TRBV18 and TRBJ2-5, with TRBD1 identical over 7 bases. Matching the DNA end better, TRBJ2-7 makes the J call doubtful. The germline gives CDR1 KGHSH, CDR2 LQKENI. The CDR3 consists of 17 residues.

The chain links TRBV7-2 to TRBJ2-5; 14 bases align to TRBD2. TRBJ2-7 matches the DNA end more closely, so the J call is doubtful. The CDR3 consists of 18 residues. From germline, CDR1 is SGHTA and CDR2 FQGNSA. CDR3 loop: CASSSRTGTSGSPYEQYF. The CDR3 nucleotides are TGTGCCAGCAGCTCAAGAACCGGGACTAGCGGGAGTCCGTACGAGCAGTACTTC.

This chain uses TRBV28 with TRBJ2-7, with 7 nucleotides matching TRBD1. The CDR3 loop spans 13 amino acids. V dropped 7 bases and J dropped 6; count of bases not matched to a gene: 9. CDR1 MDHEN and CDR2 SYDVKM come from the germline V gene. The CDR3 protein is CASMTGIKGEQYF. DNA for the CDR3: TGTGCCAGCATGACAGGGATTAAGGGCGAGCAGTACTTC.

The chain links TRBV28 to TRBJ1-2; no clear D. Germline CDR1 MDHEN, CDR2 SYDVKM. CDR3 length: 12 residues. The V and J ends lost 5 bases and 6 bases respectively, with 10 bases between them. The CDR3 is CASSPRFDGYTF. Written as DNA, the CDR3 is TGTGCCAGCAGTCCTCGTTTCGATGGCTACACCTTC.

The rearrangement joins TRBV9 to TRBJ2-3; 9 nucleotides agree with TRBD1. J was trimmed by 4 bases and V by 3 bases; bases with no gene match: 9. The germline V gene encodes CDR1 SGDLS and CDR2 YYNGEE. The length of the CDR3 is 16 residues. The CDR3 DNA reads as TGTGCCAGCAGCGAACGGACAGGGGATATTGCAGATACGCAGTATTTT. Protein product: CASSERTGDIADTQYF. The complete variable domain, with remaining parts taken from reference TRBV9 and TRBJ2-3, reads DSGVTQTPKHLITATGQRVTLRCSPRSGDLSVYWYQQSLDQGLQFLIQYYNGEERAKGNILERFSAQQFPDLHSELNLSSLELGDSALYFCASSERTGDIADTQYFGPGTRLTVL.

J is TRBJ2-7 and V is TRBV6-6; 10 bases match TRBD1. Germline-derived CDR1 and CDR2 are MNHNY and SVGAGI (reference sequence). Losses at the gene ends were 4 bases for V and 2 bases for J; bases not matched to a gene: 5. The CDR3 length is 15 residues. Here the CDR3 reads CASSSGTGVPYEQYF. In nucleotides, the CDR3 is TGTGCCAGCAGTTCGGGGACAGGGGTCCCCTACGAGCAGTACTTC.

The J gene is TRBJ2-7, the V gene TRBV5-1, with 8 nucleotides matching TRBD2. The CDR3 covers 14 residues. Germline V gene sequence: CDR1 SGHRS, CDR2 YFSETQ. The V gene end was trimmed by 1 base and the J gene end by 2 bases; junction bases not matched to a gene: 2. The CDR3 sequence: CASSLSGGTYEQYF. The CDR3 nucleotides read TGCGCCAGCAGCTTGTCGGGAGGGACCTACGAGCAGTACTTC.

The chain carries TRBV2 and TRBJ1-2; 9 bases align to TRBD1. J gave up 6 bases and V 7 bases, and 12 bases lay outside the gene matches. This CDR3 contains 15 residues. Germline CDR1 SNHLY, CDR2 FYNNEI. CDR3 protein: CASTRKEGDRDGYTF. Here the CDR3 DNA reads TGTGCCAGCACCAGAAAGGAGGGGGACAGGGATGGCTACACCTTC. The entire variable domain, with the rest obtained from reference TRBV2 and TRBJ1-2, is as follows: EPEVTQTPSHQVTQMGQEVILRCVPISNHLYFYWYRQILGQKVEFLVSFYNNEISEKSEIFDDQFSVERPDGSNFTLKIRSTKLEDSAMYFCASTRKEGDRDGYTFGSGTRLTVV.

The CDR3 DNA reads as TGTGCCAGCAGTGAAGCCGGACAGGCGATGAACTATGGCTACACCTTC. Protein product: CASSEAGQAMNYGYTF. V and J are TRBV6-1 and TRBJ1-2, with 7 nucleotides matching TRBD1. After removal of 0 bases from V and 2 bases from J, the junction contained 6 bases not matched to a gene. CDR1 MNHNS and CDR2 SASEGT come from the germline V gene. The CDR3 extends over 16 amino acids.

The CDR3 region has the DNA TGTGCCAGCAGCCCCCCTGTCAGCGGGATCTACAATGAGCAGTTCTTC. This encodes CASSPPVSGIYNEQFF. The chain couples TRBV7-6 to TRBJ2-1, with 7 bases fitting TRBD2. CDR1 and CDR2 from the germline V gene are SGHVS and FNYEAQ. The CDR3 spans 16 residues. V dropped 5 bases and J dropped 3; count of bases not matched to a gene: 10.

A few counts support this clone. The chain uses TRBV7-6 and TRBJ2-7; TRBD2 aligns across 9 bases. The length of the CDR3 is 16 residues. Germline V CDR1 and CDR2: SGHVS, FNYEAQ. The junction had 12 bases not matched to a gene; V was cut back by 1 base and J by 8 bases. The CDR3 loop is CASSLDRSGRNKKQYF. The CDR3 coding sequence is TGTGCCAGCAGCTTAGATCGTAGCGGGAGAAATAAGAAGCAGTACTTC. Supplemented by reference TRBV7-6 and TRBJ2-7, the full variable domain reads GAGVSQSPRYKVTKRGQDVALRCDPISGHVSLYWYRQALGQGPEFLTYFNYEAQQDKSGLPNDRFSAERPEGSISTLTIQRTEQRDSAMYRCASSLDRSGRNKKQYFGPGTRLTVT.

The gene calls are TRBV7-9 and TRBJ2-3; 14 bases are shared with TRBD2. CDR3 length: 16 amino acids. CDR1 is SEHNR, CDR2 FQNEAQ, per germline (reference sequence). After removal of 5 bases from V and 4 bases from J, the junction contained 5 bases not matched to a gene. The CDR3 region is CASSMGLAGAADTQYF. The CDR3 DNA follows: TGTGCCAGCAGCATGGGACTAGCGGGAGCGGCAGATACGCAGTATTTT.

Note on this clone: Different DNA sequences within this sample yield the same CDR3. The chain joins TRBV6-5 to TRBJ2-7; TRBD1 matches at 10 bases. The CDR3 consists of 15 residues. Germline V gene data show CDR1 as MNHEY and CDR2 as SVGAGI. V shed 6 bases and J 4 bases; nucleotides not matched to a gene: 9. CDR3 DNA: TGTGCCAGCAGAACGCCCGGGACAGGGGCGTACGAGCAGTACTTC. It yields the protein CASRTPGTGAYEQYF.

This chain connects TRBV6-4 to TRBJ2-1, with TRBD2 matching over 12 bases. The germline V gene has CDR1 MRHNA and CDR2 SNTAGT. The CDR3 consists of 17 residues. J was trimmed by 1 base and V by 3 bases; bases with no gene match: 4. CDR3 sequence reads: CASSEGLAGSSYNEQFF. As DNA, the CDR3 is TGTGCCAGCAGTGAAGGACTAGCGGGATCATCCTACAATGAGCAGTTCTTC.

The V call is TRBV19, the J call TRBJ2-1; 13 bases fit TRBD2. CDR3 size: 15 residues. Germline V CDR1 and CDR2: LNHDA, SQIVND (reference sequence). Losses at the gene ends were 5 bases for V and 5 bases for J; bases not matched to a gene: 3. CDR3 bases: TGTGCCAGTAGTTACGGGACTAGCGGGAACAATGAGCAGTTCTTC. Protein: CASSYGTSGNNEQFF.

This clone was picked up a small number of times. The chain couples TRBV6-6 to TRBJ2-7; 8 nucleotides align to TRBD2. After removal of 6 bases from V and 1 base from J, the junction contained 2 bases not matched to a gene. CDR3 length: 13 residues. Germline V lookup: CDR1 MNHNY, CDR2 SVGAGI (reference sequence). This CDR3 is CASRQRESYEQYF. CDR3 nucleotide sequence: TGTGCCAGCAGGCAGCGGGAGTCCTACGAGCAGTACTTC.

Concerning this clone itself: The junction and the germline gene differ at one end; a read error may be behind it. This specimen includes other DNA sequences encoding the same CDR3. The V call is TRBV4-2, the J call TRBJ1-1; 7 bases are shared with TRBD1. The V gene's germline CDR1 is LGHNA and CDR2 YNFKEQ. The CDR3 spans 16 residues. CDR3 nucleotide sequence: TGTGCCAGCAGCCAAGAACCGACAGGGTTGAACACCGAAGCTTTCTTT. It specifies CASSQEPTGLNTEAFF.

DNA of the CDR3: TGTGCCACCAGCCAGTCCGGGGAGACCCAGTACTTC. Its translation: CATSQSGETQYF. This chain uses TRBV15 with TRBJ2-5, with D unclear. Germline CDR1 is LNHNV and CDR2 is YYDKDF (reference sequence). Trimming shortened V by 5 bases and J by 5 bases, and 9 bases separated the two germline ends. The CDR3 has 12 amino acids.

The V and J genes are TRBV27 and TRBJ1-2; D is perhaps TRBD1 (6 bases). Trimming shortened V by 6 bases and J by 4 bases, and 18 bases separated the two germline ends. The germline V gene has CDR1 MNHEY and CDR2 SMNVEV (reference sequence). This CDR3 has 15 amino acids. CDR3 sequence (DNA): TGTGCCAGCAGCCTCACCACAGGGTATGCCTATGGCTACACCTTC. Translated: CASSLTTGYAYGYTF.

The gene calls are TRBV30 and TRBJ1-2; TRBD1 agrees at 7 bases. There are 14 residues in the CDR3. The V and J ends lost 5 bases and 7 bases, in that order; junction bases with no gene match: 13. The germline V gene encodes CDR1 GTSNPN and CDR2 SVGIG (reference sequence). The CDR3 region is CAWAGSRGPGGYTF. Here the CDR3 DNA reads TGTGCCTGGGCGGGGTCAAGGGGGCCCGGTGGCTACACCTTC.

V usage is TRBV12-2 and J usage is TRBJ2-7; no check of the table's D call, TRBD1, against the DNA was made. TRBV12-2 is tagged as a pseudogene. The CDR3 is 14 residues long. The DNA for the CDR3 is TGTGCAAGTCGCTTATCGGGACAGTCCTACGAGCAGTACTTC. Its translation: CASRLSGQSYEQYF.

The chain joins TRBV5-1 to TRBJ2-1, with D maybe TRBD1 (5 bases). The CDR3 is 13 amino acids. V was shortened by 3 bases and J by 6 bases, with 10 bases between the two germline ends. The germline gives CDR1 SGHRS, CDR2 YFSETQ. CDR3 sequence: CASSWGPTNEQFF. DNA for the CDR3: TGCGCCAGCAGCTGGGGCCCCACCAATGAGCAGTTCTTC.

The chain links TRBV5-4 to TRBJ2-1, with TRBD2 matching 7 bases. CDR1 is SGHNT, CDR2 YYREEE, per germline (reference sequence). After removal of 2 bases from V and 8 bases from J, the junction contained 7 bases not matched to a gene. This CDR3 has 14 residues. CDR3 loop: CASSFSSGWDEQFF. DNA for the CDR3: TGTGCCAGCAGCTTCTCTAGCGGATGGGATGAGCAGTTCTTC.

V usage is TRBV2 and J usage is TRBJ1-5, with D perhaps TRBD1 (6 bases). Germline V gives CDR1 SNHLY, CDR2 FYNNEI. The CDR3 spans 15 residues. V was clipped by 7 bases and J by 4 bases, with 17 bases between them. The CDR3 DNA follows: TGTGCCAGCAACCTCGAACAGGGATCGAATCAGCCCCAGCATTTT. Amino acids: CASNLEQGSNQPQHF.

The chain is built from TRBV29-1 and TRBJ2-7; D remains unclear. The CDR3 loop spans 12 amino acids. V dropped 8 bases and J dropped 0 bases, with 11 bases sitting between them. CDR1 SQVTM and CDR2 ANQGSEA come from the germline V gene. CDR3 in amino acids: CSIRHSSYEQYF. The CDR3 DNA reads as TGCAGCATCCGACACAGCTCCTACGAGCAGTACTTC.

This clone occurred a few times. The rearrangement joins TRBV5-1 to TRBJ2-7; 11 bases are a match to TRBD2. CDR1 is SGHRS and CDR2 is YFSETQ in the germline V gene. The CDR3 spans 15 residues. The junction had 6 bases not matched to a gene; V was cut back by 4 bases and J by 3 bases. This CDR3 reads CASSQTSGRIYEQYF. Written as DNA, the CDR3 is TGCGCCAGCAGCCAAACTAGCGGGAGAATCTACGAGCAGTACTTC.

This sequence joins TRBV2 and TRBJ2-3, with a tentative D call TRBD1 (6 bases). Germline V gene data show CDR1 as SNHLY and CDR2 as FYNNEI. This CDR3 is built from 17 residues. Trimming pared 1 base from V and 3 bases from J, leaving 17 bases between. The CDR3 DNA follows: TGTGCCAGCAGTGAAGTTCCCACTACCCAGGGGACAGATACGCAGTATTTT. Its protein product is CASSEVPTTQGTDTQYF.